This entry features one T cell receptor (beta chain) sequence. Its antigen is still unknown. These data belong to a study of CD8 T cells in Susac syndrome. Purification of the CD8+ and CD4+ T cells relied on negative isolation, and TEMRA cells underwent FACS enrichment. Study results and caveats: Within Susac syndrome CD4+ T cell repertoires, clonal expansion was not evident. In its TCR sequencing and HLA analysis, the study acknowledged that the number of individuals was relatively small.

RNA totalling about 0.5 to 1 ug underwent reverse transcription with random hexamers. Multiplex PCR with immunoSEQ amplified the TCR beta CDR3 across 54 Vbeta and 13 Jbeta. TCRdb analysed the immunoSEQ multiplex PCR reads with MiXCR anew, one entry per CDR3 protein. The table records roughly 150,000 distinct CDR3 sequences, approximately 94% of them present only once. Trimming removed 5 bases from V and 2 bases from J, with 7 bases in between. CDR3 length: 14 residues. Germline V lookup: CDR1 SGHTA, CDR2 FQGTGA. The V and J genes are TRBV7-3 and TRBJ2-6; D call uncertain. The sequencing sample was made of CD4+ T cells from PBMCs. This sequence originates from a human donor with Susac syndrome. This CDR3 is CASSERAGANVLTF. CDR3 DNA: TGTGCCAGCAGCGAAAGGGCTGGGGCCAACGTCCTGACTTTC.